The source of this T cell receptor (beta chain) is a study of EBV T-cell therapy then PD-1 blockade in nasopharyngeal carcinoma. Treatment indicated: AdE1-LMPpoly-expanded autologous EBV-specific T-cell therapy followed by anti-PD-1 nivolumab. Assay: immunoSEQ multiplex PCR; the TCRdb copy retains only in-frame clones and omits some. In the table there are 13,000 to 15,000 clones, 84% of which are singletons. Remarks on this clone: The antigen is not known.

This CDR3 is 12 amino acids long. Trimming took 0 bases from V and 12 from J, leaving 14 bases between them. Germline assignment: CDR1 GTSNPN and CDR2 SVGIG (reference sequence). Sequencing was performed on CD8+ T cells from blood, taken at roughly day 110 from a patient whose treatment included autologous EBV-specific T cells and nivolumab. V is TRBV30 and J is TRBJ1-2; D is undetermined. The origin of this receptor is a man in his forties with nasopharyngeal carcinoma. CDR3 coding DNA: TGTGCCTGGAGTGTTTTCGGGTTCGGCCACACCTTC. This translates into CAWSVFGFGHTF.